Listed below are T cell receptor beta chains from one sample, sequenced in a study of Ad26.COV2.S vaccination and SARS-CoV-2 variants. Here immunoSEQ multiplex PCR was the method, and the copy in TCRdb shows in-frame clones only, minus some. The table lists about 420,000 clones, around nine tenths of them singletons. The specimen was peripheral blood, collected in a trial of Ad26.COV2.S vaccine versus placebo. Receptors originate from a person aged 18-60 years who received the Ad26.COV2.S COVID-19 vaccine or a placebo. The CDR3 runs from the conserved cysteine through the conserved F or W. Fields, in order: CDR3 protein, CDR3 DNA, J gene, D gene, clone size, V gene. The D gene is left open where the match is weak. Only some rows state a clone size, as once, few, many or a class for expanded clones.

CDR3aa: CATSRDKAADTQYF; CDR3nt: TGTGCCACCAGCAGAGACAAGGCCGCAGATACGCAGTATTTT; j_gene: TRBJ2-3; d_gene: NA; abundance: NA; v_gene: TRBV15
CDR3aa: CASSPAGTSHQETQYF; CDR3nt: TGTGCCAGCAGCCCAGCGGGGACTAGCCACCAAGAGACCCAGTACTTC; j_gene: TRBJ2-5; d_gene: TRBD2; abundance: NA; v_gene: TRBV7-9
CDR3aa: CASSTRPGGDTQYF; CDR3nt: TGTGCCAGCAGCACCCGACCCGGGGGAGATACGCAGTATTTT; j_gene: TRBJ2-3; d_gene: NA; abundance: NA; v_gene: TRBV9
CDR3aa: CASSTGGRGTGELFF; CDR3nt: TGTGCCAGTAGTACCGGGGGGCGGGGCACCGGGGAGCTGTTTTTT; j_gene: TRBJ2-2; d_gene: NA; abundance: NA; v_gene: TRBV19
CDR3aa: CASSSNYPQAHNEKLFF; CDR3nt: TGTGCCAGCAGTTCCAACTACCCTCAGGCACATAATGAAAAACTGTTTTTT; j_gene: TRBJ1-4; d_gene: NA; abundance: NA; v_gene: TRBV7-9
CDR3aa: CATSDSKWAGDTQYF; CDR3nt: TGTGCCACCAGTGATTCGAAGTGGGCTGGAGATACGCAGTATTTT; j_gene: TRBJ2-3; d_gene: NA; abundance: NA; v_gene: TRBV24-1
CDR3aa: CASSPYSGSYNEQFF; CDR3nt: TGCGCCAGCAGCCCCTATAGCGGTTCCTACAATGAGCAGTTCTTC; j_gene: TRBJ2-1; d_gene: NA; abundance: NA; v_gene: TRBV5-1
CDR3aa: CASSYSITSYNEQFF; CDR3nt: TGTGCCAGCAGTTACTCGATCACCTCCTACAATGAGCAGTTCTTC; j_gene: TRBJ2-1; d_gene: NA; abundance: NA; v_gene: TRBV6-5
CDR3aa: CASGRNTIYF; CDR3nt: TGTGCCAGCGGAAGAAACACCATATATTTT; j_gene: TRBJ1-3; d_gene: NA; abundance: NA; v_gene: TRBV28
CDR3aa: CASRGLAGRSTDTQYF; CDR3nt: TGTGCCAGCCGGGGACTAGCGGGGAGGAGCACAGATACGCAGTATTTT; j_gene: TRBJ2-3; d_gene: TRBD2; abundance: NA; v_gene: TRBV2
CDR3aa: CASSVGGMGLYEQYF; CDR3nt: TGTGCCAGCAGCGTAGGTGGGATGGGGCTCTACGAGCAGTACTTC; j_gene: TRBJ2-7; d_gene: NA; abundance: NA; v_gene: TRBV9
CDR3aa: CASKLSRDSEKLFF; CDR3nt: TGTGCCAGCAAGCTTAGTAGGGACAGTGAAAAACTGTTTTTT; j_gene: TRBJ1-4; d_gene: TRBD1; abundance: NA; v_gene: TRBV7-2
CDR3aa: CASSVGTPEETQYF; CDR3nt: TGTGCCAGCAGCGTAGGAACCCCGGAGGAGACCCAGTACTTC; j_gene: TRBJ2-5; d_gene: NA; abundance: NA; v_gene: TRBV9
CDR3aa: CASSYMGGTEAFF; CDR3nt: TGTGCCAGCAGTTATATGGGGGGCACTGAAGCTTTCTTT; j_gene: TRBJ1-1; d_gene: NA; abundance: NA; v_gene: TRBV6-2/TRBV6-3
CDR3aa: CASSLGQGGNQPQHF; CDR3nt: TGCGCCAGCAGCTTGGGACAGGGTGGGAATCAGCCCCAGCATTTT; j_gene: TRBJ1-5; d_gene: TRBD1; abundance: NA; v_gene: TRBV5-1
CDR3aa: CATSSFSGVNQPQHF; CDR3nt: TGTGCCACCAGCAGCTTTTCAGGGGTCAATCAGCCCCAGCATTTT; j_gene: TRBJ1-5; d_gene: NA; abundance: NA; v_gene: TRBV15
CDR3aa: CASSQDGDNLYGYTF; CDR3nt: TGCGCCAGCAGCCAAGATGGGGATAATCTCTATGGCTACACCTTC; j_gene: TRBJ1-2; d_gene: NA; abundance: NA; v_gene: TRBV4-3
CDR3aa: CASRQGWTGELFF; CDR3nt: TGTGCCAGTAGACAGGGTTGGACCGGGGAGCTGTTTTTT; j_gene: TRBJ2-2; d_gene: NA; abundance: NA; v_gene: TRBV19
CDR3aa: CASTLTPHRGHNEKLFF; CDR3nt: TGTGCCAGCACCTTAACCCCCCACAGGGGGCATAATGAAAAACTGTTTTTT; j_gene: TRBJ1-4; d_gene: TRBD1; abundance: once; v_gene: TRBV28
CDR3aa: CASRKRPSGGSSTDTQYF; CDR3nt: TGTGCCAGCAGGAAAAGGCCTAGCGGGGGGTCAAGCACAGATACGCAGTATTTT; j_gene: TRBJ2-3; d_gene: TRBD2; abundance: NA; v_gene: TRBV2
CDR3aa: CAWSLVSGELFF; CDR3nt: TGTGCCTGGAGCCTTGTCAGCGGGGAGCTGTTTTTT; j_gene: TRBJ2-2; d_gene: NA; abundance: NA; v_gene: TRBV30
CDR3aa: CASSLVGQGVRGWGEAFF; CDR3nt: TGTGCCAGCAGTCTCGTCGGACAGGGGGTTCGGGGTTGGGGTGAAGCTTTCTTT; j_gene: TRBJ1-1; d_gene: TRBD1; abundance: NA; v_gene: TRBV6-2/TRBV6-3
CDR3aa: CASSPTGRLANYGYTF; CDR3nt: TGTGCCAGCAGCCCTACGGGACGCCTAGCTAACTATGGCTACACCTTC; j_gene: TRBJ1-2; d_gene: NA; abundance: NA; v_gene: TRBV7-9
CDR3aa: CASSPAGAGISPLHF; CDR3nt: TGTGCCAGCAGCCCCGCTGGAGCAGGAATATCACCCCTCCACTTT; j_gene: TRBJ1-6; d_gene: NA; abundance: few; v_gene: TRBV7-2
CDR3aa: CASSPRDRLGGANVLTF; CDR3nt: TGTGCCAGCAGCCCCCGGGACCGCCTGGGAGGGGCCAACGTCCTGACTTTC; j_gene: TRBJ2-6; d_gene: NA; abundance: NA; v_gene: TRBV7-3
CDR3aa: CASSQSGSGGSPDTQYF; CDR3nt: TGTGCCAGCAGCCAATCAGGGAGCGGGGGCTCCCCAGATACGCAGTATTTT; j_gene: TRBJ2-3; d_gene: TRBD2; abundance: NA; v_gene: TRBV16
CDR3aa: CASSLGDRALEYF; CDR3nt: TGTGCCAGCAGCTTGGGGGACAGGGCCTTGGAGTACTTC; j_gene: TRBJ2-7; d_gene: TRBD1; abundance: NA; v_gene: TRBV5-6
CDR3aa: CASSVRVAGGTDTQYF; CDR3nt: TGTGCCAGCAGTGTAAGAGTGGCAGGGGGCACAGATACGCAGTATTTT; j_gene: TRBJ2-3; d_gene: NA; abundance: NA; v_gene: TRBV27
CDR3aa: CASSAAPAGTLGPGELFF; CDR3nt: TGTGCCAGCAGTGCGGCGCCAGCGGGGACTCTTGGACCCGGGGAGCTGTTTTTT; j_gene: TRBJ2-2; d_gene: TRBD2; abundance: NA; v_gene: TRBV2
CDR3aa: CASTPGTAYNEQFF; CDR3nt: TGCGCCAGCACACCGGGGACAGCATACAATGAGCAGTTCTTC; j_gene: TRBJ2-1; d_gene: TRBD1; abundance: NA; v_gene: TRBV10-1
CDR3aa: CASSLAGRPSGNTIYF; CDR3nt: TGCGCCAGCAGCTTGGCCGGCAGGCCTTCTGGAAACACCATATATTTT; j_gene: TRBJ1-3; d_gene: NA; abundance: NA; v_gene: TRBV5-1
CDR3aa: CASSVGQGLNTDTQYF; CDR3nt: TGTGCCAGTAGTGTGGGACAGGGCCTCAACACAGATACGCAGTATTTT; j_gene: TRBJ2-3; d_gene: TRBD1; abundance: NA; v_gene: TRBV19
CDR3aa: CASSPDRGSGNTIYF; CDR3nt: TGTGCCAGCTCACCCGACAGGGGGTCAGGAAACACCATATATTTT; j_gene: TRBJ1-3; d_gene: TRBD1; abundance: few; v_gene: TRBV18
CDR3aa: CASSLGGSGTYNEQFF; CDR3nt: TGTGCCAGCAGCTTAGGGGGTAGCGGGACCTACAATGAGCAGTTCTTC; j_gene: TRBJ2-1; d_gene: TRBD2; abundance: once; v_gene: TRBV11-1